This T cell receptor (beta chain) stems from a study of blood T cell repertoires in COVID-19. As for the study in general: From the United States, Italy and Spain came samples of acute and convalescent COVID-19.

Germline CDR1 SGHTA, CDR2 FQGNSA. V lost 5 bases, J lost 5 bases, and 18 bases lay in between. The CDR3 covers 15 residues. Libraries were prepared by immunoSEQ multiplex PCR; TCRdb keeps only in-frame clonotypes and omits some of them. The data contain approximately 150,000 clones, 85% to 90% of them singletons. Sequenced input: peripheral blood. The chain joins TRBV7-2 to TRBJ2-5; the D gene is possibly TRBD1 (6 bases). The source of this sequence is a man older than 75 with acute or convalescent COVID-19. CDR3 DNA sequence: TGTGCCAGCAGCCCTCTAACAGGGATCGGGGAGACCCAGTACTTC. Translation: CASSPLTGIGETQYF.